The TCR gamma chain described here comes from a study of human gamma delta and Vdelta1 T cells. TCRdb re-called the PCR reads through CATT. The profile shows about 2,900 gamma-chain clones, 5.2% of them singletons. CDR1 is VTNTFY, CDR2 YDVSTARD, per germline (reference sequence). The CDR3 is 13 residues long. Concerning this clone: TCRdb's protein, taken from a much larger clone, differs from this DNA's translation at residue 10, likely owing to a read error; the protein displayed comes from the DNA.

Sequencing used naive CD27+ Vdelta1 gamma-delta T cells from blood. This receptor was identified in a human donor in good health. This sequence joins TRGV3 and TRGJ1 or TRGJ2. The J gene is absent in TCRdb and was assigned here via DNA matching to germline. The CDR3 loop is CATWDRRYYRKLF. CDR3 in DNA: TGTGCCACCTGGGACAGGCGGTATTATAGGAAACTCTTT.